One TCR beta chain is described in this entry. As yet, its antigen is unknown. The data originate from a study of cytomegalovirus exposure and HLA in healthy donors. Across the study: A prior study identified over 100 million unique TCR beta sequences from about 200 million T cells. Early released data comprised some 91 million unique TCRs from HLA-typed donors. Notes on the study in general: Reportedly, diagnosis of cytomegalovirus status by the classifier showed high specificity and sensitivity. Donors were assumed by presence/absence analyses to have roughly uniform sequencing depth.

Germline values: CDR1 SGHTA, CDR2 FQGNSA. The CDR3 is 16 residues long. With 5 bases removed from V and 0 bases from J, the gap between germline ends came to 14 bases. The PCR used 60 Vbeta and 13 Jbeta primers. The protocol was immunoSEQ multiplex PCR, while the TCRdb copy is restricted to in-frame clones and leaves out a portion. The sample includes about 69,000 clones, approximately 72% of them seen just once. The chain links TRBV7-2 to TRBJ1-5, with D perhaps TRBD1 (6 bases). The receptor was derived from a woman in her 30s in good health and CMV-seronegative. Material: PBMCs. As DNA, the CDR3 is TGTGCCAGCAGCCTTGATTCGACAGGTAGCAATCAGCCCCAGCATTTT. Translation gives CASSLDSTGSNQPQHF. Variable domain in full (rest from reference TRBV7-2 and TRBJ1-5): GAGVSQSPSNKVTEKGKDVELRCDPISGHTALYWYRQSLGQGLEFLIYFQGNSAPDKSGLPSDRFSAERTGGSVSTLTIQRTQQEDSAVYLCASSLDSTGSNQPQHFGDGTRLSIL.